Presented here are 17 T cell receptor beta chains from one specimen sequenced in a study of CD4 T cells in relation to SARS-CoV-2 and coronaviruses (dated by TCRdb to about 2021). To prepare the library, the immunoSEQ multiplex PCR assay was applied. The clones in this table, taken by TCRdb from immuneACCESS, are in-frame only. Not every clone is retained; where verified, under half of the shortfall comes from an unresolved V gene, and the cause of the rest is unknown. The sample table contains about 40,000 clones; only one count was recorded for roughly 84% of them. The leading ten clones occupy around 4.2% of the sample. These TCRs' antigens remain unknown. Sequencing was performed on naive CD4+ T cells from PBMCs, cultured in vitro. Read against the paper, the sample's cell subset or site label means: naive CD4+ T cells isolated by negative enrichment. These receptors all stem from an adult with COVID-19.

This clone was picked up one time. The V and J genes are TRBV3-1 (or the pseudogene TRBV3-2) and TRBJ2-1; D unresolved. Germline CDR1 LGHDT, CDR2 YNNKEL (reference sequence). V lost 4 bases, J lost 8 bases, and 6 bases lay in between. The CDR3 is made up of 11 amino acids. CDR3 in DNA: TGTGCCAGCAGCCGGGTTCATGAGCAGTTCTTC. It specifies CASSRVHEQFF.

V gene TRBV10-3 combines with J gene TRBJ2-7, with TRBD2 matching over 8 bases. The CDR3 extends over 14 amino acids. The trim removed 8 bases at V and 0 bases at J, leaving 6 bases unmatched. Germline CDR1 reads ENHRY; CDR2 reads SYGVKD. The CDR3 region is CAIRWREDSYEQYF. In DNA, the CDR3 is TGTGCCATCCGCTGGCGGGAGGACTCCTACGAGCAGTACTTC.

The V gene is TRBV5-5, the J gene TRBJ1-5; the match to TRBD1 covers 9 bases. J was trimmed by 4 bases and V by 2 bases; bases with no gene match: 7. Looked up from germline, CDR1 is SGHKS and CDR2 is YYEKEE (reference sequence). CDR3 length: 16 residues. This CDR3 is CASSLTPGQGNQPQHF. DNA of the CDR3: TGTGCCAGCAGCTTAACACCGGGACAGGGAAATCAGCCCCAGCATTTT.

The chain combines TRBV28 with TRBJ2-1; 8 positions match TRBD2. The CDR3 contains 16 residues. Germline V CDR1 and CDR2: MDHEN, SYDVKM. V lost 3 bases and J lost 2; bases outside the gene matches: 6. CDR3 protein: CASSFSGSGTYNEQFF. CDR3 bases: TGTGCCAGCAGTTTCAGCGGGAGTGGGACCTACAATGAGCAGTTCTTC.

The rearrangement joins TRBV10-3 to TRBJ2-1, with D possibly matching TRBD1 (6 bases). V lost 1 base, J lost 3 bases, and 10 bases lay in between. The CDR3 loop spans 15 amino acids. Germline values: CDR1 ENHRY, CDR2 SYGVKD. DNA of the CDR3: TGTGCCATCAGTGAGTGGGACAAGGACTACAATGAGCAGTTCTTC. This encodes CAISEWDKDYNEQFF.

The chain is built from TRBV5-1 and TRBJ2-1; possible D gene TRBD1, 5 bases. Germline V gives CDR1 SGHRS, CDR2 YFSETQ. The CDR3 is made up of 12 amino acids. V lost 4 bases, J lost 8 bases, and 10 bases lay in between. The CDR3 loop reads CASSPQGDEQFF. CDR3 sequence (DNA): TGCGCCAGCAGCCCCCAAGGGGATGAGCAGTTCTTC.

The CDR3: CASSYNAEVEYEQYF. The DNA for the CDR3 is TGTGCCAGCAGTTACAATGCGGAGGTAGAATACGAGCAGTACTTC. This chain joins TRBV6-2 or TRBV6-3 and TRBJ2-7; perhaps TRBD2 as D (5 bases). The ends were cut back, 2 bases at V and 4 bases at J, with 15 bases in the middle. The CDR3 is made up of 15 amino acids. The germline CDR1 and CDR2 sequences are MNHEY and SVGEGT.

This chain joins TRBV4-1 and TRBJ1-1; D not certain. This CDR3 contains 13 residues. CDR1 and CDR2 (germline): MGHRA, YSYEKL. V shed 4 bases and J shed 4 bases, with 10 bases lying between them. CDR3 sequence: CASSPIVITEAFF. The CDR3 DNA follows: TGCGCCAGCAGCCCAATCGTAATCACTGAAGCTTTCTTT.

In this sample, this clone turned up once. The chain combines TRBV19 with TRBJ1-5; perhaps TRBD1 as D (5 bases). Germline V gives CDR1 LNHDA, CDR2 SQIVND (reference sequence). This CDR3 spans 13 amino acids. V was shortened by 7 bases and J by 5 bases, with 12 bases between the two germline ends. CDR3 sequence (DNA): TGTGCCAGTAAAGCGGGGGGGGATCAGCCCCAGCATTTT. The encoded protein is CASKAGGDQPQHF.

The chain links TRBV27 to TRBJ2-1, with D unclear. Germline V gene data show CDR1 as MNHEY and CDR2 as SMNVEV (reference sequence). The CDR3 consists of 15 residues. V lost 0 bases and J 3 bases, leaving 9 bases between the germline ends. CDR3 residues: CASSLSRLGYNEQFF. CDR3 DNA: TGTGCCAGCAGTTTATCTCGGCTAGGCTACAATGAGCAGTTCTTC.

The gene calls are TRBV19 and TRBJ2-1, with D unclear. Looked up from germline, CDR1 is LNHDA and CDR2 is SQIVND (reference sequence). CDR3 length equals 13 residues. V lost 6 bases and J 10 bases, leaving 16 bases between the germline ends. The CDR3 here is CASRSEVLKEQFF. The CDR3 DNA sequence: TGTGCCAGTAGATCAGAGGTCTTAAAAGAGCAGTTCTTC.

The V call is TRBV4-3, the J call TRBJ2-2; no reliable D call. The CDR3 sequence is 15 residues long. Trimming cost V 4 bases and J 7 bases, with 16 bases left between them. The germline CDR1 and CDR2 sequences are LGHNA and YSLEER. The CDR3 sequence is CASSPRAILGGELFF. Written as DNA, the CDR3 is TGCGCCAGCAGCCCTCGGGCTATATTGGGCGGGGAGCTGTTTTTT.

This chain connects TRBV20-1 to TRBJ2-5; D is ambiguous. Looked up from germline, CDR1 is DFQATT and CDR2 is SNEGSKA (reference sequence). The CDR3 has 10 residues. V was clipped by 5 bases and J by 5 bases, with 6 bases between them. The CDR3: CSALGETQYF. CDR3 nucleotides: TGCAGTGCTCTAGGGGAGACCCAGTACTTC.

The V gene is TRBV7-9, the J gene TRBJ2-3; D is possibly TRBD2 (5 bases). The germline V and J ends were trimmed by 6 bases and 1 base, with 11 bases remaining between them. This CDR3 has 14 residues. Germline values: CDR1 SEHNR, CDR2 FQNEAQ (reference sequence). CDR3 sequence: CASRRGGGTDTQYF. CDR3 DNA sequence: TGTGCCAGCAGGCGCGGAGGTGGCACAGATACGCAGTATTTT.

The count of this clone is one. The rearrangement joins TRBV4-1 to TRBJ2-7; the match to TRBD2 covers 8 bases. In germline, CDR1 is MGHRA, CDR2 YSYEKL. The CDR3 extends over 14 amino acids. Germline trimming cut 5 bases from V and 3 bases from J; bases unmatched to any gene: 6. CDR3 in DNA: TGCGCCAGCAGCTTTACTAGCGGCTACTACGAGCAGTACTTC. This sequence encodes CASSFTSGYYEQYF.

This chain connects TRBV18 to TRBJ1-2; D may be TRBD1 (6 bases). Trimming left V 5 bases short and J 4 bases short, with 17 bases between. Germline assignment: CDR1 KGHSH and CDR2 LQKENI. This CDR3 comprises 15 residues. CDR3 nucleotide sequence: TGTGCCAGCTCAGGAGTGGGGGCCGGGTCCTATGGCTACACCTTC. As protein: CASSGVGAGSYGYTF.

The chain has TRBV25-1 and TRBJ2-2, with D hard to call. There are 13 residues in the CDR3. Deletions cut 2 bases from V and 6 bases from J, with 7 bases between. The V gene's germline CDR1 is MGHDK and CDR2 SYGVNS. The CDR3 sequence: CASSEGIAGELFF. The CDR3 coding sequence is TGTGCCAGCAGTGAAGGTATAGCCGGGGAGCTGTTTTTT.